This record covers a single TCR beta chain. What it recognizes is unknown. The data are from a study of OX40 agonist ivuxolimab in advanced cancers. About the research overall: Ivuxolimab, an agonist antibody against OX40 (CD134), was given to patients. Points from the study as a whole: Expanded peripheral T cell antigen specificity was not determined.

Sequenced by immunoSEQ multiplex PCR; TCRdb stores in-frame clones only, minus some. This table holds about 69,000 clones, 75% to 90% found once. CDR1 MDHEN and CDR2 SYDVKM come from the germline V gene. This CDR3 contains 14 residues. The V end lost 7 bases, the J end lost 3 bases, and 13 bases lay between the germline ends. The investigators sampled blood at baseline, at cycle 4 day 1, and at cycle 7 day 1. J is TRBJ1-5 and V is TRBV28; D unclear. This clonotype originated in an adult with an advanced solid tumor such as melanoma, head and neck, liver or kidney cancer. The sample consisted of CD4+ or CD8+ T cells sorted from blood, taken in a trial of the OX40 agonist ivuxolimab. The CDR3 region is CASTLHKYNQPQHF. CDR3 DNA sequence: TGTGCCAGCACTCTCCACAAGTACAATCAGCCCCAGCATTTT.